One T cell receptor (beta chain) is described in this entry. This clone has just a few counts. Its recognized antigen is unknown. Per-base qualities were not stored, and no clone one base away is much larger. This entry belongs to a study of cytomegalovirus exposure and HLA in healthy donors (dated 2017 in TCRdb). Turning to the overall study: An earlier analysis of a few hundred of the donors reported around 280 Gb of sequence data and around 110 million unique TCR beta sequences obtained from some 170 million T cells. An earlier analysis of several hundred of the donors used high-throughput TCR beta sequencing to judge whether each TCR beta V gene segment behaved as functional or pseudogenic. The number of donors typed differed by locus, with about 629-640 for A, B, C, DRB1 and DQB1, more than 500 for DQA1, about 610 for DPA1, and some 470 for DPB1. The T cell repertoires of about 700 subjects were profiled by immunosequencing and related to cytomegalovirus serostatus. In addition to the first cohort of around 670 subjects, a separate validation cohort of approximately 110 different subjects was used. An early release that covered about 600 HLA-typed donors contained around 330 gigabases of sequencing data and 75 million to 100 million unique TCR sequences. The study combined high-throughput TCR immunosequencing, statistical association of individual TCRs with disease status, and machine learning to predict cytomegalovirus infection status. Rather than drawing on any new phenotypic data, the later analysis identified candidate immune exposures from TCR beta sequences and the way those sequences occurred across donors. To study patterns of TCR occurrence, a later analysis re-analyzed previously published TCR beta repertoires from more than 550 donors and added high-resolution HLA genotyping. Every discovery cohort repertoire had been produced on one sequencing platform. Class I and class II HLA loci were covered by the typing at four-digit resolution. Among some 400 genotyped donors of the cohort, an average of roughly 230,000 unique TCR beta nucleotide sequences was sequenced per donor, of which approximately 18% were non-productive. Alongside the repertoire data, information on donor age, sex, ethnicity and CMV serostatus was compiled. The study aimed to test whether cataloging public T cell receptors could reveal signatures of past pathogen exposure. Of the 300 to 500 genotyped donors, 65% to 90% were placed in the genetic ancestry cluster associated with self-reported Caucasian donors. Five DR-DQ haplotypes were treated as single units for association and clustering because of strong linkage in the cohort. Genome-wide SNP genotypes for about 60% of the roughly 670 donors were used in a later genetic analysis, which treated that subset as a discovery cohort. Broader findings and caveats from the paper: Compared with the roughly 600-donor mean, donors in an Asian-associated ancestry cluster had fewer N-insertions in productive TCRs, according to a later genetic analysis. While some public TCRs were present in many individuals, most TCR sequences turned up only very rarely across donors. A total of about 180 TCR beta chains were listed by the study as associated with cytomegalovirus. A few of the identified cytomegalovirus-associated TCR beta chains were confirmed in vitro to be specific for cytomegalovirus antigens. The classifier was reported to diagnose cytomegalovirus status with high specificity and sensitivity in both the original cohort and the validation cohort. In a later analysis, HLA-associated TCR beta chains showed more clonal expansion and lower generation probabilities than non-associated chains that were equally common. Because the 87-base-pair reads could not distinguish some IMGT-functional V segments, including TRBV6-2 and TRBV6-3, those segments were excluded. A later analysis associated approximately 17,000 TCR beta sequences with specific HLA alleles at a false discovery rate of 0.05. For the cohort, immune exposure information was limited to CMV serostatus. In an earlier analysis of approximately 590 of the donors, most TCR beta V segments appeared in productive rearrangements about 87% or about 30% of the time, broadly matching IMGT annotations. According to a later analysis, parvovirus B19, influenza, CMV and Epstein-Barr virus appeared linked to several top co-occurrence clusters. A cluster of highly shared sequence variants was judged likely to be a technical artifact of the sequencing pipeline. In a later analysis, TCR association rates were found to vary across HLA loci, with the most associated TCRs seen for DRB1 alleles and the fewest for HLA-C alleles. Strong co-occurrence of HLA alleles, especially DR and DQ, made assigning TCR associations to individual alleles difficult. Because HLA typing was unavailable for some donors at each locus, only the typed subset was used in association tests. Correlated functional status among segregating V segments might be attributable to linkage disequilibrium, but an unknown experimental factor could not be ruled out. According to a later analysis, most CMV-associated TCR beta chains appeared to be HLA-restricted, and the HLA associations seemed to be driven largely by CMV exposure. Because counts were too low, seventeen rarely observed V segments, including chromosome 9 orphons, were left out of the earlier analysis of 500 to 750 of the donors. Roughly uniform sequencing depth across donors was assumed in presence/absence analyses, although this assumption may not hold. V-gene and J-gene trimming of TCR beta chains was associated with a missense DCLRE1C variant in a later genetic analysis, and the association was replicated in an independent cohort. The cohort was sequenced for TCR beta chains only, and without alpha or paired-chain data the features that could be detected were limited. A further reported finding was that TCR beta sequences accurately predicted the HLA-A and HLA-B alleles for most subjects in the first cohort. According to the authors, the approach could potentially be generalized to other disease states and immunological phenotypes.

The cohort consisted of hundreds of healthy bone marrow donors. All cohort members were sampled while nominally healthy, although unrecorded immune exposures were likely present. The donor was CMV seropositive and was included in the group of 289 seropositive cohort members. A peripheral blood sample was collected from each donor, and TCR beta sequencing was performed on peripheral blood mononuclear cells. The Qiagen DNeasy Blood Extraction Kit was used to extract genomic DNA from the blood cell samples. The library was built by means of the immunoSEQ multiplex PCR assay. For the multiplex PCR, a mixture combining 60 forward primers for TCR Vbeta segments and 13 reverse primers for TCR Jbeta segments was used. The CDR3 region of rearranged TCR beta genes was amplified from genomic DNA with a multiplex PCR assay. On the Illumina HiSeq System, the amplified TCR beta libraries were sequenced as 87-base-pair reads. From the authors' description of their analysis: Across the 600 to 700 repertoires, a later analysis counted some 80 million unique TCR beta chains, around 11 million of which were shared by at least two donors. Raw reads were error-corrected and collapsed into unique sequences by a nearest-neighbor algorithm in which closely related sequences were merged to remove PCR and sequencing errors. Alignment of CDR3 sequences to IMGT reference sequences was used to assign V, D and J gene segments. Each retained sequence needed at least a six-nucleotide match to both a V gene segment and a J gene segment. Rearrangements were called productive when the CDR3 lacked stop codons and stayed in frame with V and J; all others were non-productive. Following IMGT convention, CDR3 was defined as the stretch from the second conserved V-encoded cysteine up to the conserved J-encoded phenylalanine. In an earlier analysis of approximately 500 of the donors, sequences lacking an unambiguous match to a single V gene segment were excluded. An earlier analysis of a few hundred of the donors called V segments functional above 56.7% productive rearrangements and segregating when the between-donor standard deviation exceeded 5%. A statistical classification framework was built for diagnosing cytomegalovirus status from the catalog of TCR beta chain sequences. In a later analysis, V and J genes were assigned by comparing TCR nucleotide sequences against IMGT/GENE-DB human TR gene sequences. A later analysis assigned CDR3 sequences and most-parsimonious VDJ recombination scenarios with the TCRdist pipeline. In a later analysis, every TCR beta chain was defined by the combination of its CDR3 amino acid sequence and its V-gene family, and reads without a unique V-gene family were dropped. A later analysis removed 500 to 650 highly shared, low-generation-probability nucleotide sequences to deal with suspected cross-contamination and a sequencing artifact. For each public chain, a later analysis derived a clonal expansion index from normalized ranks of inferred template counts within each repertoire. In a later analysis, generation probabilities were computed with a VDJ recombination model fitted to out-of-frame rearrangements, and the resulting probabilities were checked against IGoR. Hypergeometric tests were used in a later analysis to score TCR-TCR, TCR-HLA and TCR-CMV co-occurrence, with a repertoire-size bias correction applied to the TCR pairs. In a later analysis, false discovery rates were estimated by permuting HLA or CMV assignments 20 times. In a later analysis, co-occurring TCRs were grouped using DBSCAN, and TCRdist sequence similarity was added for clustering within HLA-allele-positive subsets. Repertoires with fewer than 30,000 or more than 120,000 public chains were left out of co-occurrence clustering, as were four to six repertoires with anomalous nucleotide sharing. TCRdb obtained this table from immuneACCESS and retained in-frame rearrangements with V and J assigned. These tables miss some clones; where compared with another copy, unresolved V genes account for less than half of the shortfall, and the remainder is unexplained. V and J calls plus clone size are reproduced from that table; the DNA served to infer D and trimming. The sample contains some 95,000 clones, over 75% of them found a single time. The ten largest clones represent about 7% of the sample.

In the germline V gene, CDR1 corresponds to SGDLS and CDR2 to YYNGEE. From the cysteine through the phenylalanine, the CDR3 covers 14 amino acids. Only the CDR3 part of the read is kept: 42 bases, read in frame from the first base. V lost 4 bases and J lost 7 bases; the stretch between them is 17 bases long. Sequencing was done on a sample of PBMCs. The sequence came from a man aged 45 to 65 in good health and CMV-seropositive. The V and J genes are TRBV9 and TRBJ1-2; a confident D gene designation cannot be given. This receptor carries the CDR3 CASSHTSLASGYTF. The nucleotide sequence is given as TGTGCCAGCAGCCATACCTCCCTTGCCAGTGGCTACACCTTC. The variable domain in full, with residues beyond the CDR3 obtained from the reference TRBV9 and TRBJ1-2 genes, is DSGVTQTPKHLITATGQRVTLRCSPRSGDLSVYWYQQSLDQGLQFLIQYYNGEERAKGNILERFSAQQFPDLHSELNLSSLELGDSALYFCASSHTSLASGYTFGSGTRLTVV.